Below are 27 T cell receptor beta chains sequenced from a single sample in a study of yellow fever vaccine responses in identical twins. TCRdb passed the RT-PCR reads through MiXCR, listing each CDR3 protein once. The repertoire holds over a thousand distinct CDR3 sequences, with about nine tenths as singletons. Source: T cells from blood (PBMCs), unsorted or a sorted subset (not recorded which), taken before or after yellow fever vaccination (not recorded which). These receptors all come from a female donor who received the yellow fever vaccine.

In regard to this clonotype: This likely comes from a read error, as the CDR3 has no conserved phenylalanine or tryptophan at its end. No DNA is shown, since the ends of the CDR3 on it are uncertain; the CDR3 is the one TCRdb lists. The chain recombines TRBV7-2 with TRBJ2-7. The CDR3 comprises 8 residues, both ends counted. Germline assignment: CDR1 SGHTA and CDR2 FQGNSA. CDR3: CASSLNHC.

The CDR3 coding sequence is TGCAGCGCTGGGGGCGGATTCTATGGCTACACCTTC. It specifies CSAGGGFYGYTF. The J gene is TRBJ1-2, the V gene TRBV29-1; tentative D call: TRBD1 (6 bases). Germline values: CDR1 SQVTM, CDR2 ANQGSEA. The CDR3 covers 12 residues. The ends were cut back, 7 bases at V and 4 bases at J, with 13 bases in the middle.

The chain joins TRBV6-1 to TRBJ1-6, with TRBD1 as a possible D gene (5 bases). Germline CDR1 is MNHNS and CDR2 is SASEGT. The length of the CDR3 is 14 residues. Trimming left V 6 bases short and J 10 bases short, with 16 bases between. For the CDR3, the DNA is TGTGCCAGCAGGCAGGGTGTCCGGGGATCACCCCTCCACTTT. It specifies CASRQGVRGSPLHF.

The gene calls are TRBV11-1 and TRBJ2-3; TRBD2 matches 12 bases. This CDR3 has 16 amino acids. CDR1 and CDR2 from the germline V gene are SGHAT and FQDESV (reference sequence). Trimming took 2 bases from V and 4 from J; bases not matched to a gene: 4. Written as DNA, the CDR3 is TGTGCCAGCAGCTTATCCCGACTAGCGGGGGCAGATACGCAGTATTTT. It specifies CASSLSRLAGADTQYF.

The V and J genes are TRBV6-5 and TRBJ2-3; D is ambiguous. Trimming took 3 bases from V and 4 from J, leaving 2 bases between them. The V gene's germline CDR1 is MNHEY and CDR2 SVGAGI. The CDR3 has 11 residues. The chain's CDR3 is CASSYADTQYF. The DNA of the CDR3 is TGTGCCAGCAGTTATGCAGATACGCAGTATTTT.

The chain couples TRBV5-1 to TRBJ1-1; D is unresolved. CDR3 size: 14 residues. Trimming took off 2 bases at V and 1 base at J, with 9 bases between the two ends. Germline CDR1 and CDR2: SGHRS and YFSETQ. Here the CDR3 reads CASSFASRNTEAFF. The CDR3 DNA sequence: TGCGCCAGCAGCTTCGCTTCGAGGAACACTGAAGCTTTCTTT.

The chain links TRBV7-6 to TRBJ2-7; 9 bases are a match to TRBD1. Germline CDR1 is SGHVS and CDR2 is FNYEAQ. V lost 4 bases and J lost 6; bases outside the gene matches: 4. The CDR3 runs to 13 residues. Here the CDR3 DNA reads TGTGCCAGCAGCTCGGGACAGGGTGGCGAGCAGTACTTC. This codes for CASSSGQGGEQYF.

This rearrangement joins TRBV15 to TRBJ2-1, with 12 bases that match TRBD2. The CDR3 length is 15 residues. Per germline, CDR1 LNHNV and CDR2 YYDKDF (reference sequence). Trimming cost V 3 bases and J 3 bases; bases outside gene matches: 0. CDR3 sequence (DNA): TGTGCCACCAGCAGGACTAGCGGGGGCTACAATGAGCAGTTCTTC. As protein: CATSRTSGGYNEQFF.

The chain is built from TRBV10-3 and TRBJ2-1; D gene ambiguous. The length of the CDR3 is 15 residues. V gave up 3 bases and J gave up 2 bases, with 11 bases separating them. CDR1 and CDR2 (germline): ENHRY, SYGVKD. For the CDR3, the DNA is TGTGCCATCAGTGATCCCGTTGGGGCCTACAATGAGCAGTTCTTC. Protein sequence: CAISDPVGAYNEQFF.

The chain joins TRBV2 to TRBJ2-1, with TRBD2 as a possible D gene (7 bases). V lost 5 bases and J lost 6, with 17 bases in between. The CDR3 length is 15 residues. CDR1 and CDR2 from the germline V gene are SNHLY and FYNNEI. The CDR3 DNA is TGTGCCAGCAGTCCCCGCTGGGGGGGCCTCAATGAGCAGTTCTTC. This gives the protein CASSPRWGGLNEQFF.

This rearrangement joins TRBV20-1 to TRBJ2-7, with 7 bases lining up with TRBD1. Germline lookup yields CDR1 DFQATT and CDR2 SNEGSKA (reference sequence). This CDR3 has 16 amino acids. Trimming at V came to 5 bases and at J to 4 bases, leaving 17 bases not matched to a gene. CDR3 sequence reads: CSASRLPGQTTYEQYF. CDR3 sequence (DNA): TGCAGTGCTTCAAGACTACCGGGACAGACGACTTACGAGCAGTACTTC.

The CDR3 coding sequence is TGTGCCAGCAGTTTAAGGGGATACACAGATACGCAGTATTTT. Translation gives CASSLRGYTDTQYF. The chain is built from TRBV12-3 or TRBV12-4 and TRBJ2-3; TRBD1 is a possible D gene (5 bases). There are 14 residues in the CDR3. Trimming removed 2 bases from V and 2 bases from J, with 8 bases in between.

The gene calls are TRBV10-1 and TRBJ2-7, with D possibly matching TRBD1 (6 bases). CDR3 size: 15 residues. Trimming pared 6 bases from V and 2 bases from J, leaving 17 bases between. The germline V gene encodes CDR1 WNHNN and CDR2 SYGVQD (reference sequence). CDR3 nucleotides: TGCGCCAGCAGCAACCAAGGACAGCCTACCTACGAGCAGTACTTC. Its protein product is CASSNQGQPTYEQYF.

The CDR3, as DNA: TGTGCCACCAGTGATGTAGGACAGTCCGATACGCAGTATTTT. Protein sequence: CATSDVGQSDTQYF. The chain is built from TRBV24-1 and TRBJ2-3, with a possible D match to TRBD1 (6 bases). Germline V CDR1 and CDR2: KGHDR, SFDVKD. V shed 3 bases and J shed 6 bases, with 12 bases lying between them. The CDR3 loop spans 14 amino acids.

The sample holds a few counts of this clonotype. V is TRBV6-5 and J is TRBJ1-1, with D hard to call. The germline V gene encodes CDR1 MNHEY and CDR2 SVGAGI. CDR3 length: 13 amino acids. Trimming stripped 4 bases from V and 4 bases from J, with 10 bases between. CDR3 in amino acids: CASSSMGGTEAFF. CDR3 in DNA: TGTGCCAGCAGTTCCATGGGTGGCACTGAAGCTTTCTTT.

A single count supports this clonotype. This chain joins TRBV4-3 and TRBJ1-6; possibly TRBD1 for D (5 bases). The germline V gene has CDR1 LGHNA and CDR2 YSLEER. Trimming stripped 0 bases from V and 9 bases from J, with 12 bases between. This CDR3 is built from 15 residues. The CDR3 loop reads CASSQDRGSVSPLHF. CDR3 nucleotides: TGCGCCAGCAGCCAAGATCGGGGGTCGGTTTCACCCCTCCACTTT.

As DNA, the CDR3 is TGTGCCAGCAGCTCGAAGGATACGCAAGAGACCCAGTACTTC. Protein sequence: CASSSKDTQETQYF. This chain joins TRBV11-1 and TRBJ2-5; no clear D. CDR1 and CDR2 (germline): SGHAT, FQDESV (reference sequence). Trimming took off 4 bases at V and 2 bases at J, with 11 bases between the two ends. CDR3 length: 14 amino acids.

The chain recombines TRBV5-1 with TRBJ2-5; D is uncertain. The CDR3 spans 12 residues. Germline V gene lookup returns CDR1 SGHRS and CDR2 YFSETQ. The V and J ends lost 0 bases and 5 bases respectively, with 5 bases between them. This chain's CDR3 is CASSLDLETQYF. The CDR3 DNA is TGCGCCAGCAGCTTGGATTTGGAGACCCAGTACTTC.

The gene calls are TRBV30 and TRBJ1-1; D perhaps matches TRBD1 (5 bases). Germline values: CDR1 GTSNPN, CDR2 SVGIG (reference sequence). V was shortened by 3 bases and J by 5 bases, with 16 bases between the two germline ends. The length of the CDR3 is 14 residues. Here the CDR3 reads CAWSRGGAMTEAFF. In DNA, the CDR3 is TGTGCCTGGAGCAGAGGTGGGGCTATGACTGAAGCTTTCTTT.

CDR3 protein: CAISMEAGYTF. The CDR3 DNA is TGTGCCATCAGTATGGAGGCGGGCTACACCTTC. V and J are TRBV10-3 and TRBJ1-2; no reliable D call. V lost 5 bases to trimming and J lost 8 bases, with 9 bases between them. The CDR3 loop spans 11 amino acids. Looked up from germline, CDR1 is ENHRY and CDR2 is SYGVKD.

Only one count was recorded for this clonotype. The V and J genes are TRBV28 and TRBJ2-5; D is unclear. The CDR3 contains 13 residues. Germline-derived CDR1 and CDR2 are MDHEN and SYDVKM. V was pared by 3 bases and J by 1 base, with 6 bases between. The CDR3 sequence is CASSLASQETQYF. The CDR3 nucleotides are TGTGCCAGCAGTTTGGCTAGCCAAGAGACCCAGTACTTC.

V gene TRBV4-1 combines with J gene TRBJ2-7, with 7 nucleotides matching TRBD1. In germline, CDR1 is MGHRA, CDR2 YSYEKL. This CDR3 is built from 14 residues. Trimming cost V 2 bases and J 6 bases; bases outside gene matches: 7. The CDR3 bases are TGCGCCAGCAGCCAACAGGAACAGGGGAGCGAGCAGTACTTC. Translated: CASSQQEQGSEQYF.

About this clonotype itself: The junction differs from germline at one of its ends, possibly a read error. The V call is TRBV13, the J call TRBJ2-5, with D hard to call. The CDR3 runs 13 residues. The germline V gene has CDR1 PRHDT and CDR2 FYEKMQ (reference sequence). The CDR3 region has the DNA TGTGCTAGCAGCTTAGGACCATGGGAGACCCAGTACTTC. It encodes CASSLGPWETQYF.

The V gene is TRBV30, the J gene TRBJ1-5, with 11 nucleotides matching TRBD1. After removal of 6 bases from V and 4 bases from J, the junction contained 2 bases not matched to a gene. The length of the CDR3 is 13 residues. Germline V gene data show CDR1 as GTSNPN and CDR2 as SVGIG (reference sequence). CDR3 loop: CACGDRGNQPQHF. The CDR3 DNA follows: TGTGCCTGCGGGGACAGGGGGAATCAGCCCCAGCATTTT.

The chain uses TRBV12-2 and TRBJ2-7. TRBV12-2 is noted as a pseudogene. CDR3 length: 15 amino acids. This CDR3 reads CASRFEDPTPYEQYV. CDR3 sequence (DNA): TGTGCAAGTCGCTTTGAGGATCCCACCCCCTACGAGCAGTACGTC.

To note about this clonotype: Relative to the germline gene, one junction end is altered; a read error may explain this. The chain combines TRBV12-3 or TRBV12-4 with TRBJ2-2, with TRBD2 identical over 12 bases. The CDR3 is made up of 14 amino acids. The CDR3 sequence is CASSLAGGPGELFF. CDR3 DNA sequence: TGTGCCAGCAGTCTAGCGGGGGGGCCCGGGGAGCTGTTTTTT.

CDR3 sequence (DNA): TGTGCCAGCAGCTCTTCAGCGAACACCGGGGAGCTGTTTTTT. This codes for CASSSSANTGELFF. The rearrangement uses TRBV11-3 and TRBJ2-2; D gene ambiguous. This CDR3 region has 14 residues. CDR1 is SGHNT, CDR2 YENEEA, per germline. V lost 4 bases and J 0 bases, leaving 6 bases between the germline ends.